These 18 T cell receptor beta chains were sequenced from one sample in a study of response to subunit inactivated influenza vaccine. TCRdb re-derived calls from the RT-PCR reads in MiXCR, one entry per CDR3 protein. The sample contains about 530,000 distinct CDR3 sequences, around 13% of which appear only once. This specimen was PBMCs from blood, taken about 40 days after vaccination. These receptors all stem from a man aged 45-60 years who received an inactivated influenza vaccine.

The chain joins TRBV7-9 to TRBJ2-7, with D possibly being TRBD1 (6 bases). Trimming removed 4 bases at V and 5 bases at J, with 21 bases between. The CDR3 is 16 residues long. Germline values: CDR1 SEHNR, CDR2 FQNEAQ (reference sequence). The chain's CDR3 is CASSSGPQGKQNEQYF. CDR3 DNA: TGTGCCAGCAGCTCAGGACCCCAGGGGAAGCAAAACGAGCAGTACTTC.

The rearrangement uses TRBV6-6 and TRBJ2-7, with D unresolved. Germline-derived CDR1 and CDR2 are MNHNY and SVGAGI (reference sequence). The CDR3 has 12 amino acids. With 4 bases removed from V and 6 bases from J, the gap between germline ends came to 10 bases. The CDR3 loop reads CASSSAEFEQYF. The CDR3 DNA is TGTGCCAGCAGTTCGGCCGAATTCGAGCAGTACTTC.

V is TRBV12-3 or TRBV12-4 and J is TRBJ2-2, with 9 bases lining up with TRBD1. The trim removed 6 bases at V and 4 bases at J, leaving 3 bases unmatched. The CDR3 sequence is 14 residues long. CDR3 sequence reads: CASSGTGSTGELFF. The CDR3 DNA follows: TGTGCCAGCAGCGGGACAGGGTCCACCGGGGAGCTGTTTTTT.

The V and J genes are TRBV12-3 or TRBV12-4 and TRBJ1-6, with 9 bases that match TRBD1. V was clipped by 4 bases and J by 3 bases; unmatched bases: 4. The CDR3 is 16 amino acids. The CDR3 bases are TGTGCCAGCAGTTCAGGACAGGGGTTCTATAATTCACCCCTCCACTTT. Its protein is CASSSGQGFYNSPLHF.

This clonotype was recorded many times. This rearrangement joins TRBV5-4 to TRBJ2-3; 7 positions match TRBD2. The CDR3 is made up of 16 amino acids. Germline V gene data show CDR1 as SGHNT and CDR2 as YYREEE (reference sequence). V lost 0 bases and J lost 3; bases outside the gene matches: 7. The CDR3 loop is CASSLEGGRTTDTQYF. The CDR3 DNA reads TGTGCCAGCAGCTTGGAAGGCGGGAGAACGACAGATACGCAGTATTTT.

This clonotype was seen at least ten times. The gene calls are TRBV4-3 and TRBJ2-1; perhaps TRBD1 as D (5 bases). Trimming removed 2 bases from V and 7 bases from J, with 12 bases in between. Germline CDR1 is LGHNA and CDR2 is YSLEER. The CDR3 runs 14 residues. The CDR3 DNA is TGCGCCAGCAGCCAACGAAGGGGTCGGAATGAGCAGTTCTTC. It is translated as CASSQRRGRNEQFF.

The CDR3 region has the DNA TGTGCTAGTGGTCGACCCCCGGACAGTGGGGCCCAGCATTTT. This codes for CASGRPPDSGAQHF. This chain uses TRBV12-5 with TRBJ1-5, with D possibly being TRBD1 (6 bases). V dropped 5 bases and J dropped 11 bases, with 19 bases sitting between them. The CDR3 is 14 residues long. The germline CDR1 and CDR2 sequences are LGHNT and FRNRAP.

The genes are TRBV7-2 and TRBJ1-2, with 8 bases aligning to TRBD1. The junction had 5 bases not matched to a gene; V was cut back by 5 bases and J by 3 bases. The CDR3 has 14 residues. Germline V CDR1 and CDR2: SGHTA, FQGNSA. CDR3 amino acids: CASSEPTGDYGYTF. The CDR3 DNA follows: TGTGCCAGCAGCGAGCCGACAGGGGACTATGGCTACACCTTC. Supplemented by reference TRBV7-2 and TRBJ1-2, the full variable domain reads GAGVSQSPSNKVTEKGKDVELRCDPISGHTALYWYRQSLGQGLEFLIYFQGNSAPDKSGLPSDRFSAERTGGSVSTLTIQRTQQEDSAVYLCASSEPTGDYGYTFGSGTRLTVV.

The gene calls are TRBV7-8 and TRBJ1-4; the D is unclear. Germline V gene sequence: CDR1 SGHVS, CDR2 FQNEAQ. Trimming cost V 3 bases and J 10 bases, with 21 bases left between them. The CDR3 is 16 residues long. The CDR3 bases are TGTGCCAGCAGCTTTGCCCGTGACCATCAACGGGGAAAACTGTTTTTT. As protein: CASSFARDHQRGKLFF.

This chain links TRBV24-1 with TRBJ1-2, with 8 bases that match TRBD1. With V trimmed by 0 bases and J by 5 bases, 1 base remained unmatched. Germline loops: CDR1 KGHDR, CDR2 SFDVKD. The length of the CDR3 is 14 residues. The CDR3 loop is CATSDLNRGYGYTF. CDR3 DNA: TGTGCCACCAGTGATTTGAACAGGGGGTATGGCTACACCTTC.

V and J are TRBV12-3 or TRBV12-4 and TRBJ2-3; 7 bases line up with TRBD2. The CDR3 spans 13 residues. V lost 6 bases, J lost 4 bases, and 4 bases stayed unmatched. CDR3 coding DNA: TGTGCCAGCAGAGGACTAGGTGCAGATACGCAGTATTTT. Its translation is CASRGLGADTQYF.

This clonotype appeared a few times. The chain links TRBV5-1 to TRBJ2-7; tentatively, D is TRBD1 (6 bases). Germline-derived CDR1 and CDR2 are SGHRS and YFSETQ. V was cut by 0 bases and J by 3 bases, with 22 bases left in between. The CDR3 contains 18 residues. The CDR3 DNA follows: TGCGCCAGCAGCTTGGTTATATACACCGGGACCAGGGGCTACGAGCAGTACTTC. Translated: CASSLVIYTGTRGYEQYF.

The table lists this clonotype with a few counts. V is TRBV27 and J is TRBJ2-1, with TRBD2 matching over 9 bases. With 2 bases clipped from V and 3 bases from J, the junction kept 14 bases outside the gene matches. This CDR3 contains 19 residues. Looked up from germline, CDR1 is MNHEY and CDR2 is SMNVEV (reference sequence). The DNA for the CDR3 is TGTGCCAGCAGTTTACCAACCCGTCTGGCTAGCGGGGACTACAATGAGCAGTTCTTC. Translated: CASSLPTRLASGDYNEQFF.

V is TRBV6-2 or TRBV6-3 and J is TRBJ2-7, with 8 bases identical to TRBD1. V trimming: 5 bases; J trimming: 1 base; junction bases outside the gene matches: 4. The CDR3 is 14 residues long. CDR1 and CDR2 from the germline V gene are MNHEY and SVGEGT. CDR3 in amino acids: CASSRTGRSYEQYF. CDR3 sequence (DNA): TGTGCCAGCAGTCGGACAGGGAGGTCCTACGAGCAGTACTTC.

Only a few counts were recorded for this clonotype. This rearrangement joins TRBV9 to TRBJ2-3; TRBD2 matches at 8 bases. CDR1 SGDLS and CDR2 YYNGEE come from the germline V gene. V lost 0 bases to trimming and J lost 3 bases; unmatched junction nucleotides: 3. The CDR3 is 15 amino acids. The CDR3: CASSVVGLETDTQYF. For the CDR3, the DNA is TGTGCCAGCAGCGTAGTGGGACTAGAAACAGATACGCAGTATTTT.

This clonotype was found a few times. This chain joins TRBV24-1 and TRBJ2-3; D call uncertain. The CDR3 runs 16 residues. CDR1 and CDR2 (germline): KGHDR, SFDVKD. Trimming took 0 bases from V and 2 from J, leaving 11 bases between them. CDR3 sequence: CATSDLRLENTDTQYF. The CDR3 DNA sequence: TGTGCCACCAGTGATTTGAGGCTTGAAAACACAGATACGCAGTATTTT.

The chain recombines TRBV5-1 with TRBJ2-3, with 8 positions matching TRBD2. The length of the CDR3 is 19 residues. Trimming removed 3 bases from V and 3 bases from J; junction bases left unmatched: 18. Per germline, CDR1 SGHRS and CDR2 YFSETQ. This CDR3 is CASSSGWPGTSIDTDTQYF. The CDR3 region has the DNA TGCGCCAGCAGCTCCGGATGGCCCGGGACTAGTATAGATACAGATACGCAGTATTTT.

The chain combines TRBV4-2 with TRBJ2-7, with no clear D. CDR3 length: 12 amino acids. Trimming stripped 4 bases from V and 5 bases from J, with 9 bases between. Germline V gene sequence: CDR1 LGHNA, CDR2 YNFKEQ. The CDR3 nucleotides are TGTGCCAGCAGCCCACAAGGCGACGAGCAGTACTTC. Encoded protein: CASSPQGDEQYF.